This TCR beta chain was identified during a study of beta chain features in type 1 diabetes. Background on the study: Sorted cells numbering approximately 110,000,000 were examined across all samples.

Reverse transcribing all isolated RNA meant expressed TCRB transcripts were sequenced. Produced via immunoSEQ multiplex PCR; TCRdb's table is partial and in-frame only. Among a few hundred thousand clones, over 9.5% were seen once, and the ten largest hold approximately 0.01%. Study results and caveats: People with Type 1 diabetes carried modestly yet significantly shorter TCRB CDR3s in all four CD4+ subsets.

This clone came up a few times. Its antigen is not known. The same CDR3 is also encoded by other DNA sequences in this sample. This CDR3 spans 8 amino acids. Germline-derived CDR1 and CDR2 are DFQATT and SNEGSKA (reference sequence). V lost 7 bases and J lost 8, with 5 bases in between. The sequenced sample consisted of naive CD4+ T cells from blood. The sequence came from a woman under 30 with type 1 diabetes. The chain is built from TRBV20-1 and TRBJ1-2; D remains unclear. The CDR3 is CSVAGYTF. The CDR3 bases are TGCAGTGTAGCCGGCTACACCTTC.